The 27 T cell receptor beta chains below were found in one sample sequenced in a study of blood T cell repertoires in COVID-19. Only in-frame clones appear in the TCRdb table, and some are missing; sequencing was by immunoSEQ multiplex PCR. Of around 170,000 clones listed, approximately 88% are singletons. Material: peripheral blood. Receptor source: a man in his 60s with acute or convalescent COVID-19.

V gene TRBV5-1 combines with J gene TRBJ2-7, with 7 nucleotides matching TRBD1. Germline CDR1 and CDR2: SGHRS and YFSETQ. Trimming at V came to 2 bases and at J to 4 bases, leaving 9 bases not matched to a gene. The CDR3 length is 15 residues. DNA of the CDR3: TGCGCCAGCAGCTTTCCCGGGACAGCGAGTTACGAGCAGTACTTC. As protein: CASSFPGTASYEQYF. Using reference TRBV5-1 and TRBJ2-7 for the parts outside the CDR3, the full variable domain is KAGVTQTPRYLIKTRGQQVTLSCSPISGHRSVSWYQQTPGQGLQFLFEYFSETQRNKGNFPGRFSGRQFSNSRSEMNVSTLELGDSALYLCASSFPGTASYEQYFGPGTRLTVT.

V is TRBV7-6 and J is TRBJ2-5; 15 bases match TRBD2. Germline V gene sequence: CDR1 SGHVS, CDR2 FNYEAQ. The length of the CDR3 is 19 residues. Trimming took 5 bases from V and 9 from J; bases not matched to a gene: 19. The CDR3 nucleotides are TGTGCCAGCAGCGGAAGAAACGGACTAGCGGGGGGGATTCTTGAGGCCCAGTACTTC. This encodes CASSGRNGLAGGILEAQYF.

The chain recombines TRBV6-5 with TRBJ1-3; D gene ambiguous. Germline CDR1 is MNHEY and CDR2 is SVGAGI. This CDR3 has 14 residues. V shed 7 bases and J shed 4 bases, with 14 bases lying between them. The CDR3 coding sequence is TGTGCCAGCACTACGCCGGGAAGAGGAAACACCATATATTTT. This encodes CASTTPGRGNTIYF.

The rearrangement links TRBV19 to TRBJ1-3; D gene ambiguous. Germline values: CDR1 LNHDA, CDR2 SQIVND (reference sequence). V lost 4 bases and J 5 bases, leaving 15 bases between the germline ends. This CDR3 is built from 15 residues. The CDR3 DNA reads TGTGCCAGTAGTACGGTTTCGGGAGGCCGAAACACCATATATTTT. Encoded protein: CASSTVSGGRNTIYF.

This chain joins TRBV6-2 or TRBV6-3 and TRBJ2-7; D is uncertain. Trimming took 0 bases from V and 4 from J, leaving 13 bases between them. Germline CDR1 reads MNHEY; CDR2 reads SVGEGT. The CDR3 spans 15 residues. The CDR3 sequence: CASSYSPFSWYEQYF. CDR3 DNA: TGTGCCAGCAGTTACTCCCCTTTTAGTTGGTACGAGCAGTACTTC.

The chain recombines TRBV16 with TRBJ1-3, with unresolved D. Germline CDR1 and CDR2: KGHSY and FQNENV. V was cut by 4 bases and J by 2 bases, with 3 bases left in between. This CDR3 is built from 12 residues. Here the CDR3 reads CASSPAGNTIYF. The CDR3 DNA follows: TGTGCCAGCAGCCCAGCTGGAAACACCATATATTTT.

The chain combines TRBV5-6 with TRBJ1-6, with 10 bases identical to TRBD1. The CDR3 consists of 14 residues. The V segment lost 3 bases and the J segment 13 bases; nucleotides outside the gene matches: 7. Germline CDR1 reads SGHDT; CDR2 reads YYEEEE. Here the CDR3 reads CASSSRDRGSPLHF. The CDR3 nucleotides read TGTGCCAGCAGCTCTAGGGACAGGGGTTCCCCCCTCCACTTT. Combining the CDR3 with reference TRBV5-6 and TRBJ1-6 gives the whole variable domain DAGVTQSPTHLIKTRGQQVTLRCSPKSGHDTVSWYQQALGQGPQFIFQYYEEEERQRGNFPDRFSGHQFPNYSSELNVNALLLGDSALYLCASSSRDRGSPLHFGNGTRLTVT.

With regard to this clone: Other DNA sequences of this sample code for an identical CDR3. The rearrangement links TRBV20-1 to TRBJ1-1; 9 bases are a match to TRBD1. The junction had 4 bases not matched to a gene; V was cut back by 3 bases and J by 11 bases. Germline loops: CDR1 DFQATT, CDR2 SNEGSKA (reference sequence). The CDR3 has 11 amino acids. The CDR3 sequence is CSARGDRAAFF. CDR3 nucleotide sequence: TGCAGTGCTAGGGGGGACAGGGCCGCTTTCTTT.

V is TRBV11-2 and J is TRBJ1-3; D is undetermined. Deletions cut 4 bases from V and 0 bases from J, with 13 bases between. The germline CDR1 and CDR2 sequences are SGHAT and FQNNGV. This CDR3 has 16 amino acids. The CDR3 protein is CASSSLPMSSGNTIYF. CDR3 sequence (DNA): TGTGCCAGCAGCTCCCTCCCCATGAGCTCTGGAAACACCATATATTTT. Full variable domain (missing parts from reference TRBV11-2 and TRBJ1-3): EAGVAQSPRYKIIEKRQSVAFWCNPISGHATLYWYQQILGQGPKLLIQFQNNGVVDDSQLPKDRFSAERLKGVDSTLKIQPAKLEDSAVYLCASSSLPMSSGNTIYFGEGSWLTVV.

This sequence joins TRBV9 and TRBJ2-1, with 8 bases identical to TRBD1. CDR1 is SGDLS, CDR2 YYNGEE, per germline. V dropped 4 bases and J dropped 5; count of bases not matched to a gene: 11. This CDR3 has 16 amino acids. CDR3 residues: CASSLPGGQDDNEQFF. The CDR3 coding sequence is TGTGCCAGCAGCCTGCCAGGGGGACAGGATGACAATGAGCAGTTCTTC. The full variable domain, with the rest looked up from reference TRBV9 and TRBJ2-1, is DSGVTQTPKHLITATGQRVTLRCSPRSGDLSVYWYQQSLDQGLQFLIQYYNGEERAKGNILERFSAQQFPDLHSELNLSSLELGDSALYFCASSLPGGQDDNEQFFGPGTRLTVL.

The chain uses TRBV6-4 and TRBJ2-2; D remains ambiguous. The CDR3 consists of 14 residues. The germline V gene encodes CDR1 MRHNA and CDR2 SNTAGT. Trimming stripped 5 bases from V and 3 bases from J, with 10 bases between. This chain's CDR3 is CASSPSTYTGELFF. CDR3 in DNA: TGTGCCAGCAGTCCGTCGACTTACACCGGGGAGCTGTTTTTT.

The chain recombines TRBV30 with TRBJ1-3; 7 bases agree with TRBD1. Losses at the gene ends were 3 bases for V and 4 bases for J; bases not matched to a gene: 9. The CDR3 consists of 15 residues. Germline-derived CDR1 and CDR2 are GTSNPN and SVGIG (reference sequence). CDR3: CAWSRTGAGGNTIYF. The CDR3 bases are TGTGCCTGGAGCCGTACAGGGGCGGGCGGAAACACCATATATTTT. Filled out from reference TRBV30 and TRBJ1-3, the complete variable domain reads SQTIHQWPATLVQPVGSPLSLECTVEGTSNPNLYWYRQAAGRGLQLLFYSVGIGQISSEVPQNLSASRPQDRQFILSSKKLLLSDSGFYLCAWSRTGAGGNTIYFGEGSWLTVV.

The genes are TRBV5-1 and TRBJ2-1; D is unclear. Germline lookup yields CDR1 SGHRS and CDR2 YFSETQ. CDR3 size: 14 residues. Trimming removed 2 bases from V and 5 bases from J, with 11 bases in between. CDR3 bases: TGCGCCAGCAGCTTATTAGCTTCGAACAATGAGCAGTTCTTC. Protein product: CASSLLASNNEQFF.

The J gene is TRBJ2-2, the V gene TRBV5-1; possibly TRBD1 for D (6 bases). Trimming stripped 2 bases from V and 0 bases from J, with 8 bases between. The germline V gene has CDR1 SGHRS and CDR2 YFSETQ. The CDR3 covers 15 residues. This chain's CDR3 is CASSLGQSNTGELFF. The CDR3 bases are TGCGCCAGCAGCTTAGGACAGTCGAACACCGGGGAGCTGTTTTTT. Drawing the rest from reference TRBV5-1 and TRBJ2-2, the complete variable domain is KAGVTQTPRYLIKTRGQQVTLSCSPISGHRSVSWYQQTPGQGLQFLFEYFSETQRNKGNFPGRFSGRQFSNSRSEMNVSTLELGDSALYLCASSLGQSNTGELFFGEGSRLTVL.

This chain links TRBV12-3 or TRBV12-4 with TRBJ1-2; D remains unclear. The CDR3 covers 11 residues. Trimming took off 6 bases at V and 2 bases at J, with 4 bases between the two ends. The CDR3 DNA is TGTGCCAGCAGGGAGAACTATGGCTACACCTTC. Translation gives CASRENYGYTF.

This chain uses TRBV5-6 with TRBJ2-1; D perhaps matches TRBD1 (5 bases). The germline V gene has CDR1 SGHDT and CDR2 YYEEEE. This CDR3 contains 16 residues. The V end lost 0 bases, the J end lost 5 bases, and 15 bases lay between the germline ends. The CDR3 sequence: CASSLEVLTANNEQFF. The CDR3 coding sequence is TGTGCCAGCAGCTTGGAGGTCTTGACAGCTAACAATGAGCAGTTCTTC.

The chain recombines TRBV7-2 with TRBJ2-1, with D possibly matching TRBD1 (6 bases). This CDR3 region has 14 residues. Trimming left V 1 base short and J 7 bases short, with 11 bases between. Germline-derived CDR1 and CDR2 are SGHTA and FQGNSA. For the CDR3, the DNA is TGTGCCAGCAGCTTAGACAGGGTATGGAATGAGCAGTTCTTC. It codes for CASSLDRVWNEQFF.

This clone was detected once. This chain joins TRBV5-1 and TRBJ2-3; 7 bases line up with TRBD2. CDR3 length: 15 amino acids. V lost 4 bases, J lost 2 bases, and 7 bases stayed unmatched. Germline V gene sequence: CDR1 SGHRS, CDR2 YFSETQ. The CDR3 nucleotides are TGCGCCAGCAGCCTGGGACTACCAGCCACAGATACGCAGTATTTT. Protein: CASSLGLPATDTQYF.

This chain uses TRBV11-2 with TRBJ2-1, with D perhaps matching TRBD1 (5 bases). The germline CDR1 and CDR2 sequences are SGHAT and FQNNGV. Trimming took 4 bases from V and 4 from J, leaving 8 bases between them. The CDR3 length is 13 residues. CDR3 nucleotide sequence: TGTGCCAGCAGCTCCCAGGGTTACAATGAGCAGTTCTTC. The encoded protein is CASSSQGYNEQFF. The whole variable domain, remainder taken from reference TRBV11-2 and TRBJ2-1, is EAGVAQSPRYKIIEKRQSVAFWCNPISGHATLYWYQQILGQGPKLLIQFQNNGVVDDSQLPKDRFSAERLKGVDSTLKIQPAKLEDSAVYLCASSSQGYNEQFFGPGTRLTVL.

The chain carries TRBV6-5 and TRBJ1-2, with D tentatively TRBD1 (5 bases). The length of the CDR3 is 15 residues. Trimming removed 3 bases from V and 0 bases from J, with 11 bases in between. Germline V gene data show CDR1 as MNHEY and CDR2 as SVGAGI. In nucleotides, the CDR3 is TGTGCCAGCAGTTATTCAGGGAACACTAACTATGGCTACACCTTC. This encodes CASSYSGNTNYGYTF.

This chain joins TRBV12-5 and TRBJ2-6; D is undetermined. V shed 1 base and J shed 0 bases, with 10 bases lying between them. CDR1 is LGHNT, CDR2 FRNRAP, per germline. The CDR3 consists of 17 residues. The CDR3 nucleotides are TGTGCTAGTGGTTTGGACAGTTTTCCCTCTGGGGCCAACGTCCTGACTTTC. It specifies CASGLDSFPSGANVLTF. Full variable domain (rest looked up from reference TRBV12-5 and TRBJ2-6): DARVTQTPRHKVTEMGQEVTMRCQPILGHNTVFWYRQTMMQGLELLAYFRNRAPLDDSGMPKDRFSAEMPDATLATLKIQPSEPRDSAVYFCASGLDSFPSGANVLTFGAGSRLTVL.

This clone was detected only once. The chain joins TRBV19 to TRBJ1-1; D perhaps matches TRBD1 (6 bases). Germline values: CDR1 LNHDA, CDR2 SQIVND (reference sequence). V was pared by 5 bases and J by 0 bases, with 10 bases between. There are 14 residues in the CDR3. DNA of the CDR3: TGTGCCAGTAGTCTCGGACAGATGAACACTGAAGCTTTCTTT. Encoded protein: CASSLGQMNTEAFF.

This clone was counted once. The chain has TRBV13 and TRBJ2-6, with 7 bases matching TRBD2. The CDR3 is 16 residues long. V shed 5 bases, J shed 0 bases, and the junction held 4 bases outside the gene matches. CDR1 PRHDT and CDR2 FYEKMQ come from the germline V gene (reference sequence). CDR3 sequence reads: CASSPAGYSGANVLTF. In nucleotides, the CDR3 is TGTGCCAGCAGCCCAGCGGGGTACTCTGGGGCCAACGTCCTGACTTTC.

This clone showed up just a few times. The V call is TRBV27, the J call TRBJ2-7, with no clear D. The germline V gene encodes CDR1 MNHEY and CDR2 SMNVEV (reference sequence). Trimming took 0 bases from V and 2 from J, leaving 8 bases between them. This CDR3 is built from 14 residues. DNA of the CDR3: TGTGCCAGCAGTTTATCCCGCGGTCCCTACGAGCAGTACTTC. The encoded protein is CASSLSRGPYEQYF.

The V and J genes are TRBV5-6 and TRBJ1-2, with unresolved D. Germline loops: CDR1 SGHDT, CDR2 YYEEEE. V gave up 7 bases and J gave up 7 bases, with 17 bases separating them. The CDR3 runs to 13 residues. The CDR3 region has the DNA TGTGCCAGCGCAGCCAGGCTCAGTAGTGGCTACACCTTC. This translates into CASAARLSSGYTF. The full variable domain, with the rest looked up from reference TRBV5-6 and TRBJ1-2, is DAGVTQSPTHLIKTRGQQVTLRCSPKSGHDTVSWYQQALGQGPQFIFQYYEEEERQRGNFPDRFSGHQFPNYSSELNVNALLLGDSALYLCASAARLSSGYTFGSGTRLTVV.

The chain combines TRBV19 with TRBJ1-5; 9 bases fit TRBD1. The germline V gene has CDR1 LNHDA and CDR2 SQIVND (reference sequence). The CDR3 runs 14 residues. The J segment lost 6 bases and the V segment lost 5 bases, leaving 5 bases of the junction unmatched. CDR3 amino acids: CASSVTGGRQPQHF. CDR3 sequence (DNA): TGTGCCAGTAGTGTTACAGGGGGCCGTCAGCCCCAGCATTTT.

This clone came up once. The chain is built from TRBV19 and TRBJ1-2; a possible D gene is TRBD1 (6 bases). Trimming shortened V by 5 bases and J by 4 bases, and 17 bases separated the two germline ends. The length of the CDR3 is 15 residues. Germline V gives CDR1 LNHDA, CDR2 SQIVND (reference sequence). Written as DNA, the CDR3 is TGTGCCAGTAGTTGGAAGGTGCAGGGGAGCTATGGCTACACCTTC. It encodes CASSWKVQGSYGYTF.